The T cell receptor beta chain under discussion was sequenced for a study of Tregs in tolerant kidney transplant recipients (dated by TCRdb to the late 2010s). With regard to the full study: The transplants used related donors along with nonmyeloablative bone marrow transplantation, and in the human trials mixed chimerism was transient. The study used TCRbeta sequencing to identify donor-specific regulatory T cells before combined kidney and bone marrow transplantation, then tracked those cells after transplant. Results the study describes overall, beyond this receptor: In tolerant patients, the expansion of donor-specific Tregs was greater than global Treg expansion, suggesting that the expansion was antigen-driven rather than nonspecific. For some patients the PCR primers changed over time, which made it impossible to compare the samples from those patients at the nucleotide level. Biological reproducibility was not examined directly, but technical replication error appeared to be minimal. The most biologically relevant and donor-specific TCRbeta repertoire appeared to be identified by expanding Tregs with activated donor B cells. The study was constrained by small patient numbers, and validation of the findings is required in larger populations and under other immunosuppression protocols.

The time point label, read with the paper, signifies: blood sample drawn before combined kidney and bone marrow transplant. Thawed PBMCs were FACS-sorted into unstimulated Tregs (CD4+CD25+CD127-), CD4+ non-Tregs (CD4+CD25-), CD4 cells and CD8 cells. Prior to Treg sorting, thawed PBMCs were rested overnight at 37 degrees C with roughly 200 IU/ml IL-2. The patients were several recipients of combined kidney and bone marrow transplants from the ITN036ST trial, and samples were available only from these trial subjects. Healthy control blood was separated into PBMCs by Ficoll density gradient and cryopreserved, and patient PBMCs were collected both before and after transplant. Via the germline V gene (reference sequence), CDR1 is LNHDA and CDR2 SQIVND. The CDR3, from cysteine to phenylalanine, totals 14 residues. Just CDR3 DNA is preserved here, 42 bases in frame from base 1. Trimming leaves V shorter by 3 bases and J shorter by 6 bases, with the junction holding 4 bases beyond the gene matches.

For TCRbeta CDR3 sequencing, genomic DNA from the sorted cells was extracted using the QIAGEN DNeasy Blood and Tissue Kit. High-throughput TCRbeta CDR3 sequencing, including PCR amplification with bias correction and internal controls, was performed commercially through immunoSEQ. From the authors' description of their analysis: Unique productive TCRbeta sequences were defined by CDR3 nucleotide sequence when primers matched and otherwise by CDR3 amino acid sequence together with Vbeta and Jbeta genes. To correct for sorting error, sequences found in more than one sorted population at a frequency ratio of 2:1 or less were discarded, and the remaining shared sequences were assigned to the population with the higher frequency. Sequences were defined as donor-reactive when expanded at least 5-fold in CFSE-low cells versus unstimulated cells and present at a frequency of at least 0.01% in CFSE-low cells. Jensen-Shannon divergence, calculated on the top 100 TCRbeta sequences ranked by frequency, was used to quantify repertoire divergence. For any sample with multiple sequencing runs, sorting error was corrected in each run separately before the runs were pooled. Here the immuneACCESS table is served through TCRdb, limited to in-frame sequences with V and J called. Missing clones are a known gap in these copies; in checked studies unresolved V genes cover under half, and the rest lacks a known reason. Clonal size and the V and J genes are those of that table, whereas D and trimming came from the DNA. The sample records 75,000 to 80,000 clones, less than 95% of which are singletons. Approximately 0.3% of the sample comes from the top ten.

As to this clone: Its antigen is still unknown. Within one base of it there is no much larger clone, and no base qualities were kept.

The clonotype originates from a human donor who received a combined kidney and bone marrow transplant. Recombination connected TRBV19 to TRBJ1-4, with 7 bases in between that match TRBD1. This sample comprised Tregs from blood, obtained before the transplant. CDR3 protein: CASSMRQGDEKLFF. The bases read TGTGCCAGTAGTATGCGGCAGGGGGATGAAAAACTGTTTTTT.